This T cell receptor beta chain was captured in a study of blood T cell repertoires in COVID-19. Background on the study: Samples representing acute and convalescent COVID-19 were sourced from the United States, Italy and Spain. T cells, B-cell-depleted T cells, or PBMCs supplied cDNA or gDNA.

The CDR3 extends over 19 amino acids. The V gene end was trimmed by 0 bases and the J gene end by 0 bases; junction bases not matched to a gene: 11. Germline assignment: CDR1 SGDLS and CDR2 YYNGEE. Original data processing: Quantification of nucleated cells was approximated via reference gene primer amplification. Libraries were prepared by immunoSEQ multiplex PCR; TCRdb keeps only in-frame clonotypes and omits some of them. V and J calls and clone size are given by that table; D and trimming were obtained from the DNA. This sample has some 120,000 clones, with roughly three quarters found just once.

The TCR originated in a human donor in a cohort sampled during active COVID-19. The chain has TRBV9 and TRBJ2-1; TRBD2 aligns across 8 bases. The sequenced material came from peripheral blood. The CDR3 region has the DNA TGTGCCAGCAGCGTAGCGGGGGGGACCGTACCCAGCTCCTACAATGAGCAGTTCTTC. As protein: CASSVAGGTVPSSYNEQFF.